These T cell receptor beta chains were read from a single sample in a study of shared clonotypes between healthy human individuals. Profiling relied on immunoSEQ multiplex PCR, and the TCRdb table lists in-frame clones only, not all of them. The table shows 2 million to 3 million clones, with more than 90% occurring only once. The sequencing sample was made of naive CD4+ T cells sorted from blood. These receptors were collected from a man aged 18 to 35 in good health. Each CDR3 is given without its conserved first and last residue. The order of the fields is J gene, clone size, V gene, CDR3 protein. Part of the rows lack a size; the others show once, few, many or a class for expanded clones.

>TRBJ2-1|NA|TRBV30
AWSVRVGAEQF
>TRBJ2-3|NA|TRBV9
ASSVGTGGPDTQY
>TRBJ1-1|NA|TRBV7-2
ASSLVAPSSLGANTEAF
>TRBJ1-2|NA|TRBV6-5
ASSRDPRVGYT
>TRBJ2-5|NA|TRBV6-6
ASSDSPFRGEETQY
>TRBJ2-1|NA|TRBV9
ASSVDPGVWNEQF
>TRBJ2-7|few|TRBV7-9
ASSRNSGPGEQY
>TRBJ1-6|NA|TRBV7-9
ASSFLGVGSSPLH
>TRBJ2-1|NA|TRBV2
ASSEDSGNEQF
>TRBJ2-7|NA|TRBV10-3
AISEVAGSYEQY
>TRBJ1-2|NA|TRBV6-5
ASSKGTGGRYGYT
>TRBJ2-1|once|TRBV7-2
ASSLVGGEQF
>TRBJ1-1|NA|TRBV7-9
ASSLESNTEAF
>TRBJ2-7|NA|TRBV20-1
SAWRQLEQY
>TRBJ1-2|NA|TRBV5-5
ASSFQTGYGYT
>TRBJ2-5|NA|TRBV10-3
AISESLAGVETQY
>TRBJ2-3|NA|TRBV4-1
ASSQGIPDTQY
>TRBJ2-7|NA|TRBV9
ASSAQTSGSSYEQY
>TRBJ1-4|NA|TRBV5-1
ASRTGDATNEKLF
>TRBJ2-1|NA|TRBV18
ASSPPGGYSYNEQF
>TRBJ2-1|NA|TRBV7-8
ASSFYNEQF
>TRBJ1-5|NA|TRBV2
ASSRDLNQPQH
>TRBJ1-2|NA|TRBV4-1
ASSNPGQGLYGYT
>TRBJ1-1|NA|TRBV11-2
ASTRGRTEAF
>TRBJ2-7|NA|TRBV6-5
ASSYSMALSYEQY
>TRBJ2-2|NA|TRBV7-2
ASSFRQRNTGELF
>TRBJ1-3|few|TRBV19
ASSITGTSGNTIY
>TRBJ2-1|NA|TRBV7-2
ASSLDRWARGYEQF
>TRBJ1-2|NA|TRBV4-1
ASSQKPEGGYGYT
>TRBJ2-1|NA|TRBV5-1
ASSSAPRDSGNEQF
>TRBJ1-6|once|TRBV18
ASSRGPDNSPLH
>TRBJ2-7|few|TRBV21-1
ASSKALWEQFRVEQY
>TRBJ1-1|NA|TRBV5-1
ASSLDGGRGTEAF
>TRBJ2-3|once|TRBV5-1
ASSWRGTPDSTDTQY
>TRBJ2-7|NA|TRBV6-6
ASSQKLDSYEQY
>TRBJ2-5|NA|TRBV6-5
ASSGGETQY
>TRBJ1-2|NA|TRBV30
AWVETGTAFVYGYT